A single sample gave rise to the 9 T cell receptor beta chains below, sequenced in a study of blood T cell repertoires in COVID-19 (TCRdb year 2020). Libraries were built with the immunoSEQ multiplex PCR assay. This immuneACCESS table, as held by TCRdb, lists in-frame sequences with V and J called but not all clones. Of the missing ones, under half trace to an unresolved V gene in checked studies; the others have no known cause. For this sample there are about 88,000 clones; about 71% appear just once. 20% to 25% of the sample lies in the top ten. Source material: peripheral blood. The receptors originated from a woman aged 55-69 years in a cohort sampled during active or convalescent COVID-19.

The chain uses TRBV6-5 and TRBJ1-3; no clear D gene. Trimming shortened V by 0 bases and J by 2 bases, and 5 bases separated the two germline ends. Looked up from germline, CDR1 is MNHEY and CDR2 is SVGAGI. This CDR3 has 14 residues. For the CDR3, the DNA is TGTGCCAGCAGTTACTCTGCGACTGGAAACACCATATATTTT. Encoded protein: CASSYSATGNTIYF.

This clone was found a few times. The chain uses TRBV19 and TRBJ2-2; perhaps TRBD1 as D (5 bases). The V end lost 6 bases, the J end lost 4 bases, and 12 bases lay between the germline ends. The germline V gene encodes CDR1 LNHDA and CDR2 SQIVND (reference sequence). The CDR3 has 14 amino acids. DNA for the CDR3: TGTGCCAGTAGGGACCAACAGGTCACCGGGGAGCTGTTTTTT. It codes for CASRDQQVTGELFF.

The rearrangement uses TRBV4-3 and TRBJ2-1, with 9 nucleotides matching TRBD1. V was clipped by 3 bases and J by 3 bases; unmatched bases: 9. The V gene's germline CDR1 is LGHNA and CDR2 YSLEER. This CDR3 contains 17 residues. CDR3 coding DNA: TGCGCCAGCAGCCAGCAACCCGGGACAGGGCACTACAATGAGCAGTTCTTC. Translated, it gives CASSQQPGTGHYNEQFF.

J is TRBJ2-3 and V is TRBV20-1, with 11 bases matching TRBD2. CDR1 and CDR2 from the germline V gene are DFQATT and SNEGSKA (reference sequence). V lost 3 bases to trimming and J lost 3 bases; unmatched junction nucleotides: 5. This CDR3 spans 15 amino acids. This chain's CDR3 is CSASVAGGPTDTQYF. CDR3 DNA: TGCAGTGCTAGTGTAGCGGGGGGGCCTACAGATACGCAGTATTTT.

This rearrangement joins TRBV6-1 to TRBJ1-3, with TRBD1 identical over 12 bases. The CDR3 spans 17 residues. CDR1 is MNHNS and CDR2 is SASEGT in the germline V gene. With 3 bases clipped from V and 0 bases from J, the junction kept 3 bases outside the gene matches. The CDR3 sequence is CASSEGQGAYSGNTIYF. The DNA for the CDR3 is TGTGCCAGCAGTGAGGGACAGGGGGCTTACTCTGGAAACACCATATATTTT.

The chain recombines TRBV24-1 with TRBJ2-1, with a possible D match to TRBD2 (5 bases). CDR3 length equals 13 residues. Looked up from germline, CDR1 is KGHDR and CDR2 is SFDVKD. V lost 4 bases and J lost 2, with 5 bases in between. CDR3 residues: CATSDGAYNEQFF. Here the CDR3 DNA reads TGTGCCACCAGTGACGGGGCCTACAATGAGCAGTTCTTC.

The chain recombines TRBV19 with TRBJ2-3; the match to TRBD1 covers 8 bases. From germline, CDR1 is LNHDA and CDR2 SQIVND (reference sequence). The CDR3 is 16 residues long. V gave up 3 bases and J gave up 5 bases; unmatched junction bases: 10. Here the CDR3 DNA reads TGTGCCAGTAGTATCTCAGGGGGCTTAATCCAAGATACGCAGTATTTT. Encoded protein: CASSISGGLIQDTQYF.

The genes are TRBV5-4 and TRBJ1-1; possibly TRBD1 for D (6 bases). Germline lookup yields CDR1 SGHNT and CDR2 YYREEE (reference sequence). The CDR3 extends over 14 amino acids. V gave up 4 bases and J gave up 0 bases, with 10 bases separating them. The DNA of the CDR3 is TGTGCCAGCAGCCCTCAGGGGATGAACACTGAAGCTTTCTTT. Translation: CASSPQGMNTEAFF.

The J gene is TRBJ2-1, the V gene TRBV29-1; TRBD1 matches 9 bases. The CDR3 runs 13 residues. CDR1 is SQVTM and CDR2 is ANQGSEA in the germline V gene. Trimming took 6 bases from V and 5 from J; bases not matched to a gene: 5. The DNA of the CDR3 is TGCAGCGTCGAGGGACAGGGCCACAATGAGCAGTTCTTC. Translating it yields CSVEGQGHNEQFF.